Presented here are 14 T cell receptor beta chains from one specimen sequenced in a study of CD4+ T cells in melanoma. TCRdb's copy holds only in-frame clones and misses some; the assay was immunoSEQ multiplex PCR. The sample includes some 15,000 clones, about 60% of them seen just once. Specimen: cells from a culture (not recorded whether cultured in vitro). The receptors derive from a human donor with melanoma.

The V gene is TRBV2, the J gene TRBJ1-5; D not resolved. The ends were cut back, 3 bases at V and 2 bases at J, with 11 bases in the middle. CDR1 SNHLY and CDR2 FYNNEI come from the germline V gene. This CDR3 spans 15 amino acids. The CDR3 DNA reads as TGTGCCAGCAGTGATAGACCCCAAGGCAATCAGCCCCAGCATTTT. The encoded protein is CASSDRPQGNQPQHF.

The chain has TRBV10-2 and TRBJ2-1; 7 nucleotides match TRBD1. Trimming at V came to 7 bases and at J to 3 bases, leaving 6 bases not matched to a gene. The CDR3 has 14 amino acids. Germline V gene sequence: CDR1 WSHSY, CDR2 SAAADI. CDR3 loop: CASTGGLIYNEQFF. CDR3 nucleotide sequence: TGCGCCAGCACAGGGGGTTTGATCTACAATGAGCAGTTCTTC.

The rearrangement uses TRBV7-9 and TRBJ2-3, with 15 bases that match TRBD2. This CDR3 has 16 amino acids. Germline V gives CDR1 SEHNR, CDR2 FQNEAQ (reference sequence). V shed 4 bases, J shed 6 bases, and the junction held 5 bases outside the gene matches. The CDR3 DNA reads TGTGCCAGCAGCTGGGGACTAGCGGGGGGCCAGGATACGCAGTATTTT. This gives the protein CASSWGLAGGQDTQYF.

This clone is medium-sized (0.01 to 0.1%) by share. V usage is TRBV6-6 and J usage is TRBJ2-1; D is uncertain. This CDR3 region has 14 residues. Germline CDR1 and CDR2: MNHNY and SVGAGI (reference sequence). Between the trimmed V and J ends, which lost 0 bases and 8 bases, there was a span of 11 bases. The CDR3 nucleotides are TGTGCCAGCAGTTACTCTGTTGGCGGCGATGAGCAGTTCTTC. This translates into CASSYSVGGDEQFF.

The genes are TRBV6-6 and TRBJ1-4, with D hard to call. V was clipped by 4 bases and J by 5 bases, with 5 bases between them. Germline assignment: CDR1 MNHNY and CDR2 SVGAGI (reference sequence). The CDR3 loop spans 12 amino acids. The CDR3 DNA sequence: TGTGCCAGCAGTTCTCTCAATGAAAAACTGTTTTTT. Translating it yields CASSSLNEKLFF.

This rearrangement joins TRBV6-1 to TRBJ2-2; 7 positions match TRBD1. CDR3 length: 14 residues. Germline CDR1 reads MNHNS; CDR2 reads SASEGT. V lost 7 bases, J lost 4 bases, and 6 bases stayed unmatched. The CDR3 coding sequence is TGTGCCAGCACAGGGACAGCCCGCACCGGGGAGCTGTTTTTT. Amino acid sequence: CASTGTARTGELFF.

The V gene is TRBV19, the J gene TRBJ1-2; tentatively, D is TRBD1 (6 bases). Germline lookup yields CDR1 LNHDA and CDR2 SQIVND (reference sequence). V was cut by 7 bases and J by 4 bases, with 22 bases left in between. The CDR3 sequence is 16 residues long. The CDR3: CASTAPKQGVGYGYTF. CDR3 coding DNA: TGTGCCAGTACCGCTCCCAAACAGGGCGTGGGCTATGGCTACACCTTC.

The chain combines TRBV15 with TRBJ2-2; D possibly uses TRBD1 or TRBD2 (5 bases each). Trimming took off 1 base at V and 4 bases at J, with 10 bases between the two ends. The V gene's germline CDR1 is LNHNV and CDR2 YYDKDF (reference sequence). The CDR3 is made up of 15 amino acids. Here the CDR3 reads CATSRGGGVTGELFF. The DNA of the CDR3 is TGTGCCACCAGCAGAGGTGGGGGTGTCACCGGGGAGCTGTTTTTT. Complete variable domain (other parts from reference TRBV15 and TRBJ2-2): DAMVIQNPRYQVTQFGKPVTLSCSQTLNHNVMYWYQQKSSQAPKLLFHYYDKDFNNEADTPDNFQSRRPNTSFCFLDIRSPGLGDTAMYLCATSRGGGVTGELFFGEGSRLTVL.

J is TRBJ1-5 and V is TRBV7-2, with a possible D match to TRBD1 (5 bases). CDR3 size: 16 residues. V was pared by 1 base and J by 3 bases, with 13 bases between. CDR1 is SGHTA and CDR2 is FQGNSA in the germline V gene. The CDR3 loop reads CASSLGAGRFNQPQHF. CDR3 DNA sequence: TGTGCCAGCAGCTTAGGGGCGGGGCGATTCAATCAGCCCCAGCATTTT.

The chain joins TRBV29-1 to TRBJ1-5; the D gene is possibly TRBD1 (5 bases). Germline V gives CDR1 SQVTM, CDR2 ANQGSEA. Trimming removed 4 bases at V and 0 bases at J, with 13 bases between. The length of the CDR3 is 15 residues. The CDR3 DNA reads TGCAGCGTTGTGGAGGGGCCGGATAGCAATCAGCCCCAGCATTTT. Amino acid sequence: CSVVEGPDSNQPQHF.

This clone has only a few counts. The chain recombines TRBV11-1 with TRBJ1-6, with unresolved D. V lost 3 bases and J lost 7, with 10 bases in between. Germline V CDR1 and CDR2: SGHAT, FQDESV (reference sequence). The CDR3 spans 14 residues. CDR3 residues: CASSLKSWNSPLHF. The CDR3 DNA sequence: TGTGCCAGCAGCTTGAAGAGTTGGAATTCACCCCTCCACTTT.

CDR3: CASSRGNSGNTIYF. The CDR3 DNA is TGTGCCAGCAGTCGGGGGAACTCTGGAAACACCATATATTTT. The V and J genes are TRBV6-1 and TRBJ1-3; D possibly corresponds to TRBD1 (5 bases). The CDR3 is made up of 14 amino acids. Germline CDR1 and CDR2: MNHNS and SASEGT. Trimming removed 5 bases from V and 0 bases from J, with 8 bases in between.

The chain carries TRBV5-5 and TRBJ1-6; D is undetermined. This CDR3 spans 15 amino acids. Trimming took off 4 bases at V and 4 bases at J, with 12 bases between the two ends. CDR1 SGHKS and CDR2 YYEKEE come from the germline V gene (reference sequence). The CDR3 sequence: CASSQSTGYNSPLHF. CDR3 nucleotides: TGTGCCAGCAGCCAATCCACGGGGTATAATTCACCCCTCCACTTT.

The rearrangement links TRBV6-5 to TRBJ1-4; 7 bases are shared with TRBD1. Looked up from germline, CDR1 is MNHEY and CDR2 is SVGAGI. The V and J ends lost 6 bases and 0 bases, in that order; junction bases with no gene match: 4. The CDR3 has 15 amino acids. This CDR3 reads CASRRDRATNEKLFF. The CDR3 DNA is TGTGCCAGCAGGCGGGACAGAGCAACTAATGAAAAACTGTTTTTT.